This T cell receptor (beta chain) was sequenced for a study of T cell responses to AZD1222 COVID-19 vaccine. Profiling relied on immunoSEQ multiplex PCR, and the TCRdb table lists in-frame clones only, not all of them. This sample has 85,000 to 95,000 clones; around 87% occur once, and the top ten carry about 8.4%. Whole-study results and caveats: Once two AZD1222 doses were given, Spike-specific TCR breadth and depth went up. Spike regions recognized by vaccine-associated CD4 TCRs spanned the protein, led by 160-218 and 743-854.

This CDR3 is built from 17 residues. CDR1 is LNHDA and CDR2 is SQIVND in the germline V gene (reference sequence). Unmatched junction bases numbered 16, after V lost 6 bases and J lost 4 bases. Comment on this clone: No antigen is known for it.

This TCR came from an adult in good health. Sequencing used peripheral blood, obtained on day 0 of AZD1222 vaccination. The gene calls are TRBV19 and TRBJ2-7; 9 bases match TRBD2. CDR3 protein: CASSKAVVAGGIYEQYF. DNA of the CDR3: TGTGCCAGTAGCAAGGCGGTCGTGGCGGGGGGGATATACGAGCAGTACTTC. Drawing the rest from reference TRBV19 and TRBJ2-7, the complete variable domain is DGGITQSPKYLFRKEGQNVTLSCEQNLNHDAMYWYRQDPGQGLRLIYYSQIVNDFQKGDIAEGYSVSREKKESFPLTVTSAQKNPTAFYLCASSKAVVAGGIYEQYFGPGTRLTVT.